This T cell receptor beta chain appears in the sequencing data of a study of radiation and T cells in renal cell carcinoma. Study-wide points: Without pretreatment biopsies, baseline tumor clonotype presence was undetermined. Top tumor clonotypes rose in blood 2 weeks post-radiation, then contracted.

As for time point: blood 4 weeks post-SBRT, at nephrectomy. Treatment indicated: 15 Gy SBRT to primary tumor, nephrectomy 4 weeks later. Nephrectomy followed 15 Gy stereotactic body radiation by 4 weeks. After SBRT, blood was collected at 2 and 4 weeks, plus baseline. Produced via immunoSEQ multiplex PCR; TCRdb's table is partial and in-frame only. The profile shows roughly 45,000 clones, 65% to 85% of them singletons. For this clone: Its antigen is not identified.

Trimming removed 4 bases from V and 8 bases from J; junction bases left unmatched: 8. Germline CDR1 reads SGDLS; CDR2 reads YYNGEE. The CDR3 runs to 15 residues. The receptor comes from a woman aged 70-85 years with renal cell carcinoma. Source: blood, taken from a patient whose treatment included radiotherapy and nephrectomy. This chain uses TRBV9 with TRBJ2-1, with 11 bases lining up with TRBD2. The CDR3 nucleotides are TGTGCCAGCAGCCGCTCTAGCGGGAGGCAGGATGAGCAGTTCTTC. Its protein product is CASSRSSGRQDEQFF.